Below, 32 T cell receptor beta chains from the same sample are listed, as sequenced in a study of CD8 T cells in ankylosing spondylitis. TCRdb reprocessed the 5' RACE reads with MiXCR, giving one entry per CDR3 protein. Of under 300,000 distinct CDR3 sequences in the sample, about 10% were seen once. Sequencing was performed on blood, either unsorted or a sorted T cell fraction (not recorded which). The receptors come from a male donor with ankylosing spondylitis or in good health (not recorded which).

This clonotype was counted between two and nine times. This chain links TRBV18 with TRBJ1-3; possible D gene TRBD1, 6 bases. The V gene lost 1 base and the J gene lost 4 bases, with 14 bases spanning the gap. Germline assignment: CDR1 KGHSH and CDR2 LQKENI. The CDR3 is 16 amino acids. CDR3 protein: CASSPRTDSAGNTIYF. CDR3 nucleotide sequence: TGTGCCAGCTCACCACGGACAGACTCGGCGGGAAACACCATATATTTT.

This clonotype was counted many times. This sequence joins TRBV19 and TRBJ2-7; weak D call: TRBD2 (5 bases). V gave up 2 bases and J gave up 10 bases, with 15 bases separating them. Germline values: CDR1 LNHDA, CDR2 SQIVND (reference sequence). The length of the CDR3 is 13 residues. The CDR3 sequence: CASSITGVPNQYF. The CDR3 nucleotides are TGTGCCAGTAGTATAACCGGGGTCCCAAACCAGTACTTC. The full variable domain, completed using reference TRBV19 and TRBJ2-7, is DGGITQSPKYLFRKEGQNVTLSCEQNLNHDAMYWYRQDPGQGLRLIYYSQIVNDFQKGDIAEGYSVSREKKESFPLTVTSAQKNPTAFYLCASSITGVPNQYFGPGTRLTVT.

This clonotype was counted many times. The genes are TRBV5-4 and TRBJ2-3; the match to TRBD2 covers 8 bases. With V trimmed by 0 bases and J by 2 bases, 2 bases remained unmatched. CDR3 size: 15 residues. Germline CDR1 and CDR2: SGHNT and YYREEE (reference sequence). The DNA of the CDR3 is TGTGCCAGCAGCTTGGAACTAGCGGACACAGATACGCAGTATTTT. Its protein product is CASSLELADTDTQYF.

This clonotype has ten or more counts. The CDR3 DNA reads as TGTGCCAGCAGTTACTCCTCTCCTGAAAAACTGTTTTTT. Its translation: CASSYSSPEKLFF. V is TRBV6-2 or TRBV6-3 and J is TRBJ1-4, with no clear D. The V and J ends lost 0 bases and 7 bases respectively, with 6 bases between them. The CDR3 has 13 amino acids. The germline CDR1 and CDR2 sequences are MNHEY and SVGEGT.

This clonotype has a count of ten or more. This sequence joins TRBV20-1 and TRBJ2-3; TRBD1 matches at 12 bases. The CDR3 extends over 18 amino acids. The V segment lost 6 bases and the J segment 4 bases; nucleotides outside the gene matches: 17. Germline V lookup: CDR1 DFQATT, CDR2 SNEGSKA (reference sequence). For the CDR3, the DNA is TGCAGTGCCCGTGGGACCGGGACAGGGGGCCCGTGGTCAGATACGCAGTATTTT. Translating it yields CSARGTGTGGPWSDTQYF.

This clonotype was counted between two and nine times. V and J are TRBV30 and TRBJ2-5, with D possibly TRBD1 on 6 matching bases. This CDR3 is 14 amino acids long. The germline V and J ends were trimmed by 2 bases and 5 bases, with 15 bases remaining between them. The germline gives CDR1 GTSNPN, CDR2 SVGIG (reference sequence). The CDR3 DNA sequence: TGTGCCTGGAGTTCACAGGGAAGGCTGGAGACCCAGTACTTC. Residues: CAWSSQGRLETQYF. Combining the CDR3 with reference TRBV30 and TRBJ2-5 gives the whole variable domain SQTIHQWPATLVQPVGSPLSLECTVEGTSNPNLYWYRQAAGRGLQLLFYSVGIGQISSEVPQNLSASRPQDRQFILSSKKLLLSDSGFYLCAWSSQGRLETQYFGPGTRLLVL.

The gene calls are TRBV7-2 and TRBJ2-2, with D hard to call. The V gene's germline CDR1 is SGHTA and CDR2 FQGNSA. The CDR3 extends over 14 amino acids. The ends were cut back, 5 bases at V and 4 bases at J, with 11 bases in the middle. The CDR3 coding sequence is TGTGCCAGCAGCCCCTGGGCCGTCACCGGGGAGCTGTTTTTT. Translated: CASSPWAVTGELFF.

This clonotype was picked up many times. The chain has TRBV4-2 and TRBJ2-1, with 7 nucleotides matching TRBD1. CDR1 and CDR2 from the germline V gene are LGHNA and YNFKEQ. V was clipped by 0 bases and J by 4 bases; unmatched bases: 3. The CDR3 runs 15 residues. The CDR3 region is CASSQDRGQYNEQFF. CDR3 DNA sequence: TGTGCCAGCAGCCAAGATCGGGGACAGTACAATGAGCAGTTCTTC.

This clonotype was detected a few times. A much larger clone is a single base away; this may be a read error. This chain uses TRBV3-1 with TRBJ2-7; 8 bases align to TRBD1. CDR1 LGHDT and CDR2 YNNKEL come from the germline V gene (reference sequence). CDR3 length: 18 amino acids. CDR3 bases: TGTGCCAGCTGCCAAGCGGAACCTGGAGGGACAGGAGTCTACGAGCAGTACTTC. This encodes CASCQAEPGGTGVYEQYF.

This clonotype was observed at least ten times. The V call is TRBV30, the J call TRBJ2-7; TRBD2 agrees at 8 bases. After removal of 0 bases from V and 7 bases from J, the junction contained 8 bases not matched to a gene. The CDR3 runs to 14 residues. Germline CDR1 and CDR2: GTSNPN and SVGIG (reference sequence). The CDR3 spells CAWSVQRGIKEQYF. CDR3 sequence (DNA): TGTGCCTGGAGTGTCCAGCGGGGGATAAAAGAGCAGTACTTC.

This clonotype was counted at least ten times. In DNA form, the CDR3 reads TGTGCCATCAGTCCGGGGGGATTCTACAATGAGCAGTTCTTC. It translates to CAISPGGFYNEQFF. The V call is TRBV10-3, the J call TRBJ2-1, with 7 bases matching TRBD2. J gave up 3 bases and V 5 bases, and 4 bases lay outside the gene matches. There are 14 residues in the CDR3. Germline loops: CDR1 ENHRY, CDR2 SYGVKD.

At least ten counts were recorded for this clonotype. The chain combines TRBV7-2 with TRBJ1-2, with D possibly being TRBD1 (5 bases). The CDR3 is 14 residues long. The V and J ends lost 1 base and 10 bases respectively, with 16 bases between them. Germline assignment: CDR1 SGHTA and CDR2 FQGNSA. The CDR3 nucleotides read TGTGCCAGCAGCTTAGGGGGACCGGACAAGGACTACACCTTC. Residues: CASSLGGPDKDYTF.

In this sample, this clonotype turned up many times. The chain has TRBV25-1 and TRBJ1-1; D ambiguous. The germline V gene has CDR1 MGHDK and CDR2 SYGVNS. The CDR3 has 15 amino acids. Trimming pared 2 bases from V and 0 bases from J, leaving 10 bases between. CDR3 residues: CASSESAVLNTEAFF. The CDR3 nucleotides are TGTGCCAGCAGTGAAAGTGCAGTTCTGAACACTGAAGCTTTCTTT.

This clonotype came up a few times. The chain joins TRBV30 to TRBJ2-3, with 7 bases fitting TRBD2. Germline V gene lookup returns CDR1 GTSNPN and CDR2 SVGIG (reference sequence). The CDR3 runs to 15 residues. With 0 bases clipped from V and 2 bases from J, the junction kept 5 bases outside the gene matches. CDR3 residues: CAWSVGSGPTDTQYF. The CDR3 DNA is TGTGCCTGGAGTGTAGGTAGCGGGCCCACAGATACGCAGTATTTT.

This clonotype occurred a few times. The chain employs TRBV7-2 and TRBJ2-1; D gene ambiguous. The ends were cut back, 2 bases at V and 8 bases at J, with 4 bases in the middle. From germline, CDR1 is SGHTA and CDR2 FQGNSA. This CDR3 region has 11 residues. The CDR3 is CASSLYYEQFF. The CDR3 DNA follows: TGTGCCAGCAGCTTATATTATGAGCAGTTCTTC.

This clonotype was seen ten or more times. Since a much larger clone is just one base distant, this may be a read error. The chain uses TRBV7-8 and TRBJ2-7, with unresolved D. The CDR3 is 12 residues long. Germline CDR1 reads SGHVS; CDR2 reads FQNEAQ. The V gene lost 1 base and the J gene lost 3 bases, with 4 bases spanning the gap. The CDR3 loop reads CASSLEDYEQYF. The CDR3 DNA sequence: TGTGCCAGCAGCTTAGAGGACTACGAGCAGTACTTC.

This clonotype was seen at least ten times. The chain carries TRBV5-1 and TRBJ1-5; TRBD1 is a possible D gene (6 bases). The CDR3 has 15 amino acids. V lost 3 bases and J 0 bases, leaving 10 bases between the germline ends. Germline lookup yields CDR1 SGHRS and CDR2 YFSETQ. The CDR3 region is CASSSSGDSNQPQHF. CDR3 DNA sequence: TGCGCCAGCAGCTCATCAGGGGATAGCAATCAGCCCCAGCATTTT. Full variable domain (rest looked up from reference TRBV5-1 and TRBJ1-5): KAGVTQTPRYLIKTRGQQVTLSCSPISGHRSVSWYQQTPGQGLQFLFEYFSETQRNKGNFPGRFSGRQFSNSRSEMNVSTLELGDSALYLCASSSSGDSNQPQHFGDGTRLSIL.

The chain is built from TRBV24-1 and TRBJ2-2, with D uncertain. Germline CDR1 and CDR2: KGHDR and SFDVKD. The CDR3 is made up of 17 amino acids. Trimming took 1 base from V and 4 from J, leaving 15 bases between them. CDR3 sequence reads: CATSDFDGLEGTGELFF. As DNA, the CDR3 is TGTGCCACCAGTGATTTCGACGGTTTGGAAGGCACCGGGGAGCTGTTTTTT.

This clonotype was counted ten times or more. V and J are TRBV4-1 and TRBJ2-2; no clear D gene. V lost 1 base and J lost 2, with 11 bases in between. In germline, CDR1 is MGHRA, CDR2 YSYEKL. The CDR3 is 16 amino acids. The CDR3 protein is CASSQGPHLNTGELFF. For the CDR3, the DNA is TGCGCCAGCAGCCAAGGACCCCACCTTAACACCGGGGAGCTGTTTTTT.

This chain connects TRBV15 to TRBJ1-1; 9 bases agree with TRBD1. V lost 2 bases and J lost 1; bases outside the gene matches: 2. Germline loops: CDR1 LNHNV, CDR2 YYDKDF (reference sequence). This CDR3 is 15 amino acids long. CDR3 DNA: TGTGCCACCAGCAGAACAGGGGGCCCGAACACTGAAGCTTTCTTT. It specifies CATSRTGGPNTEAFF. Full variable domain (remainder filled in from reference TRBV15 and TRBJ1-1): DAMVIQNPRYQVTQFGKPVTLSCSQTLNHNVMYWYQQKSSQAPKLLFHYYDKDFNNEADTPDNFQSRRPNTSFCFLDIRSPGLGDTAMYLCATSRTGGPNTEAFFGQGTRLTVV.

The chain couples TRBV14 to TRBJ2-7; 11 nucleotides match TRBD2. The CDR3 contains 16 residues. CDR1 and CDR2 from the germline V gene are SGHDN and FVKESK. With 4 bases clipped from V and 3 bases from J, the junction kept 8 bases outside the gene matches. In nucleotides, the CDR3 is TGTGCCAGCAGCCTAGGGGGACTAGCGGTTTTCTACGAGCAGTACTTC. Translating gives CASSLGGLAVFYEQYF.

The sample holds many counts of this clonotype. The V and J genes are TRBV20-1 and TRBJ1-5; no clear D. The germline gives CDR1 DFQATT, CDR2 SNEGSKA (reference sequence). The CDR3 loop spans 13 amino acids. V shed 0 bases and J shed 11 bases, with 14 bases lying between them. CDR3 sequence reads: CSARDSVSLAQHF. The CDR3, as DNA: TGCAGTGCTAGAGATTCGGTCTCGCTGGCCCAGCATTTT.

This clonotype has ten or more counts. The chain links TRBV9 to TRBJ1-2, with unresolved D. From germline, CDR1 is SGDLS and CDR2 YYNGEE. V was trimmed by 0 bases and J by 5 bases, leaving 8 bases between them. The CDR3 runs 13 residues. Written as DNA, the CDR3 is TGTGCCAGCAGCGTAGAAGAAGGGTATGGCTACACCTTC. This codes for CASSVEEGYGYTF.

This chain uses TRBV6-1 with TRBJ2-1; weak D call: TRBD1 (6 bases). CDR1 MNHNS and CDR2 SASEGT come from the germline V gene. V was pared by 6 bases and J by 1 base, with 10 bases between. The CDR3 runs to 14 residues. The CDR3 region is CASSRGRSYNEQFF. The CDR3 coding sequence is TGTGCCAGCAGCAGGGGTAGGTCCTACAATGAGCAGTTCTTC.

This clonotype was counted ten times or more. V gene TRBV5-1 combines with J gene TRBJ2-1; 10 bases align to TRBD2. The CDR3 contains 17 residues. The V segment lost 2 bases and the J segment 3 bases; nucleotides outside the gene matches: 8. Per the germline V gene, CDR1 is SGHRS and CDR2 is YFSETQ. In DNA form, the CDR3 reads TGCGCCAGCAGCTTCTTAACTAGCGGGAAGATCTACAATGAGCAGTTCTTC. It codes for CASSFLTSGKIYNEQFF.

This clonotype was detected a few times. The gene calls are TRBV7-8 and TRBJ2-2, with D hard to call. Deletions cut 1 base from V and 0 bases from J, with 6 bases between. Germline values: CDR1 SGHVS, CDR2 FQNEAQ. This CDR3 comprises 15 residues. CDR3 nucleotides: TGTGCCAGCAGCTTAGTGCAGGCGAACACCGGGGAGCTGTTTTTT. Its translation: CASSLVQANTGELFF. The full variable domain, rest sourced from reference TRBV7-8 and TRBJ2-2, is GAGVSQSPRYKVAKRGQDVALRCDPISGHVSLFWYQQALGQGPEFLTYFQNEAQLDKSGLPSDRFFAERPEGSVSTLKIQRTQQEDSAVYLCASSLVQANTGELFFGEGSRLTVL.

This clonotype came up many times. This chain joins TRBV11-2 and TRBJ2-1; a possible D gene is TRBD1 (6 bases). The germline V gene has CDR1 SGHAT and CDR2 FQNNGV. V lost 5 bases and J 7 bases, leaving 18 bases between the germline ends. This CDR3 comprises 15 residues. The CDR3 region has the DNA TGTGCCAGCAGCCAAGAACAGGGAGCGGCAAATGAGCAGTTCTTC. Its protein is CASSQEQGAANEQFF.

This clonotype has a count of ten or more. The chain has TRBV7-8 and TRBJ1-1, with a possible D match to TRBD1 (6 bases). The length of the CDR3 is 16 residues. Germline V lookup: CDR1 SGHVS, CDR2 FQNEAQ. The V gene lost 2 bases and the J gene lost 5 bases, with 18 bases spanning the gap. CDR3 region: CASSLRWGQGRTEAFF. DNA of the CDR3: TGTGCCAGCAGCTTAAGGTGGGGTCAGGGGCGGACTGAAGCTTTCTTT.

This clonotype was seen a handful of times. The chain couples TRBV2 to TRBJ2-1; no clear D. The V end was cut by 11 bases, the J end by 2 bases, with 19 bases between. Germline assignment: CDR1 SNHLY and CDR2 FYNNEI. The CDR3 extends over 15 amino acids. The chain's CDR3 is CAWTAYRSPYNEQFF. The CDR3 DNA sequence: TGTGCCTGGACCGCCTACCGGAGCCCCTACAATGAGCAGTTCTTC.

The table lists this clonotype with many counts. The V and J genes are TRBV4-2 and TRBJ2-7; the D gene is possibly TRBD2 (6 bases). The CDR3 has 15 residues. Trimming took off 3 bases at V and 4 bases at J, with 16 bases between the two ends. CDR1 and CDR2 from the germline V gene are LGHNA and YNFKEQ. Here the CDR3 reads CASSQGEGRIYEQYF. CDR3 bases: TGTGCCAGCAGCCAGGGGGAAGGGAGGATTTACGAGCAGTACTTC.

This chain joins TRBV12-3 or TRBV12-4 and TRBJ1-3; D is unclear. This CDR3 is 13 amino acids long. Trimming took 7 bases from V and 0 from J, leaving 7 bases between them. The CDR3 protein is CASTAVSGNTIYF. The CDR3 coding sequence is TGTGCCAGCACGGCCGTCTCTGGAAACACCATATATTTT.

This clonotype has ten or more counts. V and J are TRBV29-1 and TRBJ1-2; no definite D call. Looked up from germline, CDR1 is SQVTM and CDR2 is ANQGSEA. This CDR3 contains 12 residues. The V end lost 0 bases, the J end lost 2 bases, and 4 bases lay between the germline ends. CDR3 sequence: CSVEDRNYGYTF. The CDR3 nucleotides read TGCAGCGTTGAAGACAGGAACTATGGCTACACCTTC.